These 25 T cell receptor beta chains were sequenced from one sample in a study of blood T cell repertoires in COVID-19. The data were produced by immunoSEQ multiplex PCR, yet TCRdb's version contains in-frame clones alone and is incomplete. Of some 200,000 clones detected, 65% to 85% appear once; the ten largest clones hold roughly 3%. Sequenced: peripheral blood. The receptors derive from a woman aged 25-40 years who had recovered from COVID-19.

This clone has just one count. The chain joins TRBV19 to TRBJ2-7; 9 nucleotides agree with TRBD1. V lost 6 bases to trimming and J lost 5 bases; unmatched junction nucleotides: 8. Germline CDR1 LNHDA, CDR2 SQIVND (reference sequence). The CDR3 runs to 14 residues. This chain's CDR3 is CASRPRDRAHEQYF. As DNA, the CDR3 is TGTGCCAGTAGACCCCGGGACAGGGCCCACGAGCAGTACTTC. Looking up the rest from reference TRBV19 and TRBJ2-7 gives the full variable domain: DGGITQSPKYLFRKEGQNVTLSCEQNLNHDAMYWYRQDPGQGLRLIYYSQIVNDFQKGDIAEGYSVSREKKESFPLTVTSAQKNPTAFYLCASRPRDRAHEQYFGPGTRLTVT.

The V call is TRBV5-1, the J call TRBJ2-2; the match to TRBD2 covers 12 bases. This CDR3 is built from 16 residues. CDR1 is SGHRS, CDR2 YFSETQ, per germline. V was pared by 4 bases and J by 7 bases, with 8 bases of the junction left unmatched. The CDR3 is CASSLAGGPSFGELFF. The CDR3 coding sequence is TGCGCCAGCAGCCTAGCGGGAGGGCCCTCCTTCGGGGAGCTGTTTTTT.

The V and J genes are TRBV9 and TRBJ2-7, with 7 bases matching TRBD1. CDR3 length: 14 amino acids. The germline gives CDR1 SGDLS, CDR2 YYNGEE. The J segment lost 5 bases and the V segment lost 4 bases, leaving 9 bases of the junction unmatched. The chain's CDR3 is CASSPGQESDEQYF. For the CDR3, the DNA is TGTGCCAGCAGCCCTGGACAGGAGAGCGACGAGCAGTACTTC.

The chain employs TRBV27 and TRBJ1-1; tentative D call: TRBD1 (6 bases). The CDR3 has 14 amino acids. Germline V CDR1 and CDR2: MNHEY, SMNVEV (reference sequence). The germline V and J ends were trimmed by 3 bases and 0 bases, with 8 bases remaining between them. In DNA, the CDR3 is TGTGCCAGCAGTTTTGACAGGCTGAACACTGAAGCTTTCTTT. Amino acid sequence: CASSFDRLNTEAFF.

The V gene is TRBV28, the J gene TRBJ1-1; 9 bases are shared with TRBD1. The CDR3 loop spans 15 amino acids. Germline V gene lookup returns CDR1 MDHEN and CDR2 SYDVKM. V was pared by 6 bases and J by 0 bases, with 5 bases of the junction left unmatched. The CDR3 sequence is CASSLGQGMNTEAFF. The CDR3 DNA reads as TGTGCCAGCAGCCTCGGACAGGGGATGAACACTGAAGCTTTCTTT.

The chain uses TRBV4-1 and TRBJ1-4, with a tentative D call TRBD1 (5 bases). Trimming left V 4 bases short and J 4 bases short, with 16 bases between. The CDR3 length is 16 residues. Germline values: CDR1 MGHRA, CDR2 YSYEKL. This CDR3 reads CASSPTLGAFNEKLFF. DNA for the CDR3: TGCGCCAGCAGCCCAACCCTAGGGGCCTTTAATGAAAAACTGTTTTTT.

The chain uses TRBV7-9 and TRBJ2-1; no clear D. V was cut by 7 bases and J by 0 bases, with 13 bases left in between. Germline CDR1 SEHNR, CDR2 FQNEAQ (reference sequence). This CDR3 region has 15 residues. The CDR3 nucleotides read TGTGCCAGCACCCTGACAAGGTCCTCCTACAATGAGCAGTTCTTC. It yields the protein CASTLTRSSYNEQFF. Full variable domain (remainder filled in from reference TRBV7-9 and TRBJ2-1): DTGVSQNPRHKITKRGQNVTFRCDPISEHNRLYWYRQTLGQGPEFLTYFQNEAQLEKSRLLSDRFSAERPKGSFSTLEIQRTEQGDSAMYLCASTLTRSSYNEQFFGPGTRLTVL.

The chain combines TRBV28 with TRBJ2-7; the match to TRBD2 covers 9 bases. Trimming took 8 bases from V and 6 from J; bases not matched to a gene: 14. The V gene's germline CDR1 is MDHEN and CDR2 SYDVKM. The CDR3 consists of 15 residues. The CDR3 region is CASGVLAGQVSEQYF. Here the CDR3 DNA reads TGTGCCAGCGGGGTCCTAGCGGGACAAGTGAGCGAGCAGTACTTC.

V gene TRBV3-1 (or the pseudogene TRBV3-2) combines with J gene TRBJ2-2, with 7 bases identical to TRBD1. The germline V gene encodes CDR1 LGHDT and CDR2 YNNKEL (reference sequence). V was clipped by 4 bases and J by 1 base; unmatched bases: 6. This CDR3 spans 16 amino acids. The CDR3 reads CASSLPGQWNTGELFF. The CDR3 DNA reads TGTGCCAGCAGCCTACCGGGACAGTGGAACACCGGGGAGCTGTTTTTT.

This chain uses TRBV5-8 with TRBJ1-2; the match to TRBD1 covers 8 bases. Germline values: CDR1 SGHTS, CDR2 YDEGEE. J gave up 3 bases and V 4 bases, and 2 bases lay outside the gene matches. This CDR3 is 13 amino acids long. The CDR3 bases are TGTGCCAGCAGCCCGACAGGGGACTATGGCTACACCTTC. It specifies CASSPTGDYGYTF.

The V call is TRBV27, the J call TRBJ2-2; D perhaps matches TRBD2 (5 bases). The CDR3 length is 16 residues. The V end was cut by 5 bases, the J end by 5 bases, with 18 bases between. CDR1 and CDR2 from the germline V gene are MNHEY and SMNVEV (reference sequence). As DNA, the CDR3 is TGTGCCAGCAGTCCACGACTAACCCGGTTGACCGGGGAGCTGTTTTTT. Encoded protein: CASSPRLTRLTGELFF.

The CDR3 reads CAISRQENQPQHF. CDR3 bases: TGTGCCATCAGTAGACAGGAGAATCAGCCCCAGCATTTT. The chain couples TRBV10-3 to TRBJ1-5, with a tentative D call TRBD1 (6 bases). The ends were cut back, 5 bases at V and 4 bases at J, with 9 bases in the middle. Per the germline V gene, CDR1 is ENHRY and CDR2 is SYGVKD. The CDR3 loop spans 13 amino acids.

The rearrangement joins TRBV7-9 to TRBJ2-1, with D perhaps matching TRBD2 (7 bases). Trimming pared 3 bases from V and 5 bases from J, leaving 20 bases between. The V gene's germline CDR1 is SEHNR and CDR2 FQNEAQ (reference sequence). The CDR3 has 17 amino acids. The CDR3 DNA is TGTGCCAGCAGCTTGCCCTGGGGGGGACACAAACACAATGAGCAGTTCTTC. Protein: CASSLPWGGHKHNEQFF.

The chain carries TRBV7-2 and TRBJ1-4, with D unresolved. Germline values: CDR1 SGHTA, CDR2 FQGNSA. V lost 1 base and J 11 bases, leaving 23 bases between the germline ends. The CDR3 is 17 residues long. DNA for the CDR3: TGTGCCAGCAGCTTAGTATCGGGAACTATGTTGGGTGAGAAACTGTTTTTT. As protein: CASSLVSGTMLGEKLFF.

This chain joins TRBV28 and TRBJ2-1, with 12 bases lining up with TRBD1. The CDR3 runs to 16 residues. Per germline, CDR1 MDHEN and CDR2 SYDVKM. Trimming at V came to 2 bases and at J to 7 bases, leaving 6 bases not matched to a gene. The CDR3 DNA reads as TGTGCCAGCAGTTTACCGGGACAGGGGGCGGAGAATGAGCAGTTCTTC. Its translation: CASSLPGQGAENEQFF.

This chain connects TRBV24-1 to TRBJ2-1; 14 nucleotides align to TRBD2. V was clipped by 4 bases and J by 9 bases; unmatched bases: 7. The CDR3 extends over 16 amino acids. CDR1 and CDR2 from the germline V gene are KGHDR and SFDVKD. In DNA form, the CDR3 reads TGTGCCACCAGTGAACGAGGGACTAGCGGGAGCAGTGAGCAGTTCTTC. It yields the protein CATSERGTSGSSEQFF.

Written as DNA, the CDR3 is TGCGCCAGCAGGACAGGGAGCTCCTACAATGAGCAGTTCTTC. Its translation: CASRTGSSYNEQFF. V gene TRBV5-1 combines with J gene TRBJ2-1; TRBD1 agrees at 7 bases. The V gene's germline CDR1 is SGHRS and CDR2 YFSETQ. The CDR3 covers 14 residues. Trimming at V came to 5 bases and at J to 0 bases, leaving 2 bases not matched to a gene.

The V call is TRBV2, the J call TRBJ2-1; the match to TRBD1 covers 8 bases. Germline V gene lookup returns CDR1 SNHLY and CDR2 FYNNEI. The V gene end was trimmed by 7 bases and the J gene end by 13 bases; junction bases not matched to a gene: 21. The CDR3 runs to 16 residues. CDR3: CASIERETGERGTQFF. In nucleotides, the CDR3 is TGTGCCAGCATCGAGAGAGAGACAGGGGAACGGGGGACCCAGTTCTTC.

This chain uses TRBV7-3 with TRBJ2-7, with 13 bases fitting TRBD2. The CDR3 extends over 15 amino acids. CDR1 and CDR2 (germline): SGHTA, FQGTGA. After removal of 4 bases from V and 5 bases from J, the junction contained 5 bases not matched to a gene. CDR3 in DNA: TGTGCCAGCAGCTCTACTAGCGGGAGGGTGAACGAGCAGTACTTC. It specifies CASSSTSGRVNEQYF.

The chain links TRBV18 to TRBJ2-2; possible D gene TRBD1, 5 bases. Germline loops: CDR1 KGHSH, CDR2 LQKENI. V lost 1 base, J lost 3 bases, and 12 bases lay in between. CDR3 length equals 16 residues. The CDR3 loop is CASSPQGQGHTGELFF. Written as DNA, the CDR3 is TGTGCCAGCTCACCACAAGGTCAGGGTCACACCGGGGAGCTGTTTTTT.

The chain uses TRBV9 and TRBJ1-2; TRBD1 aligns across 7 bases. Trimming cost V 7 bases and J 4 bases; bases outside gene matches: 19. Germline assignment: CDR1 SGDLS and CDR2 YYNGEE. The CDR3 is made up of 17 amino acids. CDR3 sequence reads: CASSNGIGGDSLYGYTF. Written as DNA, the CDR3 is TGTGCCAGCTCCAATGGTATCGGCGGGGACAGCCTCTATGGCTACACCTTC.

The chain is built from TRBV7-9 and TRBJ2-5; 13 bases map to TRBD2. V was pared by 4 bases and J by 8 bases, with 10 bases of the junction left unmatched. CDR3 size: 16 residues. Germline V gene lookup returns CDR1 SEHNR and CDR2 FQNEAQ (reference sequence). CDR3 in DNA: TGTGCCAGCAGCTCCCCGGGACTAGCGGGACTTTTAACCCAGTACTTC. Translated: CASSSPGLAGLLTQYF. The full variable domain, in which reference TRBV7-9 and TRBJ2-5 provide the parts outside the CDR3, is DTGVSQNPRHKITKRGQNVTFRCDPISEHNRLYWYRQTLGQGPEFLTYFQNEAQLEKSRLLSDRFSAERPKGSFSTLEIQRTEQGDSAMYLCASSSPGLAGLLTQYFGPGTRLLVL.

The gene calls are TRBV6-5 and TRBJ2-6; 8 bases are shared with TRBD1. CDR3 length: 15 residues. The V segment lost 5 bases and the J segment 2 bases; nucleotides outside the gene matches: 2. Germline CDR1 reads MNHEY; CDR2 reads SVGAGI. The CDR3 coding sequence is TGTGCCAGCAGTCCACAGGGGGCTGGGGCCAACGTCCTGACTTTC. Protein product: CASSPQGAGANVLTF.

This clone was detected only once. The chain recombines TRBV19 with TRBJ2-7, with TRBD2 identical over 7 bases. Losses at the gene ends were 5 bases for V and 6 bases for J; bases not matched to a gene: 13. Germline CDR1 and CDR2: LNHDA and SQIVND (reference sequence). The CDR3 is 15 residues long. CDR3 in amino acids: CASSDPGGKGGEQYF. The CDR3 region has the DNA TGTGCCAGTAGTGACCCGGGGGGTAAGGGTGGCGAGCAGTACTTC. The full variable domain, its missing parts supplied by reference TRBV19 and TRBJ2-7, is DGGITQSPKYLFRKEGQNVTLSCEQNLNHDAMYWYRQDPGQGLRLIYYSQIVNDFQKGDIAEGYSVSREKKESFPLTVTSAQKNPTAFYLCASSDPGGKGGEQYFGPGTRLTVT.

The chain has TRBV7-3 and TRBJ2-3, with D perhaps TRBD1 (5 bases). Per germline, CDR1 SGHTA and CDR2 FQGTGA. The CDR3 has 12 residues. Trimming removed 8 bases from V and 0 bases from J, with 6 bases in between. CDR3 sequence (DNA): TGTGCCAGCGGGGCTAGCACAGATACGCAGTATTTT. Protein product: CASGASTDTQYF.